The 28 T cell receptor beta chains reported below all come from one sample, sequenced in a study of shared clonotypes between healthy human individuals. Method: immunoSEQ multiplex PCR; TCRdb's copy keeps in-frame clones and lacks some. Seen here are fewer than 850,000 clones, approximately 79% observed once, and the top ten hold under 2%. The specimen sequenced was memory CD4+ T cells sorted from blood. As to subset: CD45RA-negative fraction. The receptors originated from a woman in her 30s in good health.

The chain couples TRBV5-4 to TRBJ2-7; D perhaps matches TRBD2 (5 bases). V gave up 0 bases and J gave up 0 bases, with 10 bases separating them. The length of the CDR3 is 15 residues. Germline-derived CDR1 and CDR2 are SGHNT and YYREEE (reference sequence). CDR3 DNA: TGTGCCAGCAGCTTGGGCGAGGGCCGCTCCTACGAGCAGTACTTC. This encodes CASSLGEGRSYEQYF. Full variable domain (rest looked up from reference TRBV5-4 and TRBJ2-7): ETGVTQSPTHLIKTRGQQVTLRCSSQSGHNTVSWYQQALGQGPQFIFQYYREEENGRGNFPPRFSGLQFPNYSSELNVNALELDDSALYLCASSLGEGRSYEQYFGPGTRLTVT.

The genes are TRBV25-1 and TRBJ2-2; D unclear. Germline values: CDR1 MGHDK, CDR2 SYGVNS. This CDR3 has 11 residues. V was shortened by 7 bases and J by 7 bases, with 7 bases between the two germline ends. CDR3 sequence: CASIFRGELFF. In nucleotides, the CDR3 is TGTGCCAGCATATTCCGCGGGGAGCTGTTTTTT. The full variable domain, rest sourced from reference TRBV25-1 and TRBJ2-2, is EADIYQTPRYLVIGTGKKITLECSQTMGHDKMYWYQQDPGMELHLIHYSYGVNSTEKGDLSSESTVSRIRTEHFPLTLESARPSHTSQYLCASIFRGELFFGEGSRLTVL.

This rearrangement joins TRBV11-2 to TRBJ2-3; either TRBD1 or TRBD2 may supply D (5 bases each). The CDR3 sequence is 16 residues long. With 5 bases removed from V and 5 bases from J, the gap between germline ends came to 20 bases. Germline CDR1 SGHAT, CDR2 FQNNGV. CDR3: CASSAPQGAGRDTQYF. The CDR3 DNA reads as TGTGCCAGCAGCGCCCCCCAAGGGGCAGGGAGAGATACGCAGTATTTT.

This sequence joins TRBV19 and TRBJ1-2, with D unclear. V lost 6 bases and J lost 5, with 10 bases in between. This CDR3 has 12 residues. The germline V gene encodes CDR1 LNHDA and CDR2 SQIVND (reference sequence). The CDR3, as DNA: TGTGCCAGTAGGGGAACGGGGTATGGCTACACCTTC. Its translation is CASRGTGYGYTF.

This rearrangement joins TRBV6-1 to TRBJ1-5; D gene ambiguous. This CDR3 has 18 amino acids. Trimming stripped 0 bases from V and 0 bases from J, with 15 bases between. Germline V gene data show CDR1 as MNHNS and CDR2 as SASEGT. The CDR3 region has the DNA TGTGCCAGCAGTGAAGCACGGCAGAGTTTATATAGCAATCAGCCCCAGCATTTT. It translates to CASSEARQSLYSNQPQHF.

The CDR3 here is CASSPPGMSGTGGSEQYF. In nucleotides, the CDR3 is TGTGCCAGCAGCCCGCCCGGGATGAGCGGGACAGGGGGTTCCGAGCAGTACTTC. This rearrangement joins TRBV11-1 to TRBJ2-7; TRBD1 matches at 11 bases. V lost 5 bases and J lost 6; bases outside the gene matches: 18. This CDR3 contains 18 residues. Germline V lookup: CDR1 SGHAT, CDR2 FQDESV (reference sequence).

The chain uses TRBV25-1 and TRBJ2-7; 7 bases align to TRBD1. Germline V gene data show CDR1 as MGHDK and CDR2 as SYGVNS. The length of the CDR3 is 13 residues. The V segment lost 4 bases and the J segment 6 bases; nucleotides outside the gene matches: 6. CDR3 bases: TGTGCCAGCAGTGCCCAGACAGGGTCCGAGCAGTACTTC. Residues: CASSAQTGSEQYF.

This clone was seen a single time. This chain joins TRBV2 and TRBJ2-1; 11 nucleotides align to TRBD1. The CDR3 has 17 residues. Looked up from germline, CDR1 is SNHLY and CDR2 is FYNNEI. V shed 6 bases, J shed 6 bases, and the junction held 13 bases outside the gene matches. CDR3 region: CASSRTGGPFTSNEQFF. CDR3 DNA sequence: TGTGCCAGCAGCAGGACAGGGGGCCCTTTTACCTCCAATGAGCAGTTCTTC.

This clone was counted ten times or more. The genes are TRBV2 and TRBJ2-7; 8 bases agree with TRBD1. V lost 8 bases and J lost 6; bases outside the gene matches: 12. Germline values: CDR1 SNHLY, CDR2 FYNNEI. This CDR3 is built from 14 residues. The CDR3 protein is CASRRQGPSSEQYF. The CDR3 DNA follows: TGTGCCAGCCGGCGACAGGGGCCCTCAAGCGAGCAGTACTTC.

J is TRBJ2-7 and V is TRBV27, with D possibly TRBD1 on 5 matching bases. V lost 3 bases, J lost 4 bases, and 22 bases lay in between. CDR1 and CDR2 from the germline V gene are MNHEY and SMNVEV (reference sequence). CDR3 size: 17 residues. CDR3 in amino acids: CASSFGVQGPQGYEQYF. CDR3 DNA: TGTGCCAGCAGTTTTGGGGTCCAGGGTCCTCAGGGATACGAGCAGTACTTC.

The chain links TRBV6-5 to TRBJ2-7; D may be TRBD1 (6 bases). This CDR3 has 13 residues. Trimming cost V 7 bases and J 5 bases, with 15 bases left between them. Looked up from germline, CDR1 is MNHEY and CDR2 is SVGAGI. The CDR3 region is CASIMPGTNEQYF. The CDR3 DNA is TGTGCCAGCATTATGCCGGGGACAAACGAGCAGTACTTC.

This rearrangement joins TRBV4-1 to TRBJ2-1; 11 bases map to TRBD2. Germline V gene lookup returns CDR1 MGHRA and CDR2 YSYEKL. The CDR3 is 18 residues long. Germline trimming cut 3 bases from V and 5 bases from J; bases unmatched to any gene: 12. Written as DNA, the CDR3 is TGCGCCAGCAGCCAGGAACTTACTAGCGGGAGTGCGCACAATGAGCAGTTCTTC. Its protein is CASSQELTSGSAHNEQFF.

This clone was observed a single time. The chain employs TRBV7-9 and TRBJ1-1; D remains ambiguous. The CDR3 covers 13 residues. Trimming removed 7 bases at V and 0 bases at J, with 9 bases between. The germline CDR1 and CDR2 sequences are SEHNR and FQNEAQ (reference sequence). CDR3 nucleotides: TGTGCCAGCAACCCGAGAATGAACACTGAAGCTTTCTTT. It yields the protein CASNPRMNTEAFF.

The CDR3 DNA sequence: TGCAGCGTCGCCGGACAGGCGGGGGATGAGCAGTACTTC. Protein product: CSVAGQAGDEQYF. This rearrangement joins TRBV29-1 to TRBJ2-5; the D call may be TRBD1 or TRBD2 (7 bases each). V lost 6 bases to trimming and J lost 11 bases, with 22 bases between them. The CDR3 has 13 residues. CDR1 is SQVTM, CDR2 ANQGSEA, per germline.

Of note for this clone: Other DNA sequences in this sample translate to the same CDR3. This sequence joins TRBV10-3 and TRBJ2-7; D gene uncertain. Trimming pared 6 bases from V and 0 bases from J, leaving 6 bases between. Looked up from germline, CDR1 is ENHRY and CDR2 is SYGVKD. The CDR3 sequence is 12 residues long. CDR3 protein: CAISTNSYEQYF. The CDR3 DNA reads TGTGCCATCAGCACCAACTCCTACGAGCAGTACTTC.

The chain couples TRBV27 to TRBJ2-3; D is undetermined. The germline V and J ends were trimmed by 6 bases and 0 bases, with 7 bases remaining between them. This CDR3 is built from 13 residues. Germline V gives CDR1 MNHEY, CDR2 SMNVEV (reference sequence). The CDR3 sequence: CASRWASTDTQYF. The DNA for the CDR3 is TGTGCCAGCAGGTGGGCTAGCACAGATACGCAGTATTTT.

V usage is TRBV30 and J usage is TRBJ2-3; D is perhaps TRBD1 or TRBD2 (5 bases each). Germline V gene data show CDR1 as GTSNPN and CDR2 as SVGIG (reference sequence). The V end was cut by 0 bases, the J end by 0 bases, with 7 bases between. This CDR3 is 14 amino acids long. The CDR3 DNA reads TGTGCCTGGAGTGTTTGGGGGAGCACAGATACGCAGTATTTT. Residues: CAWSVWGSTDTQYF.

This clone has ten or more counts. This sequence joins TRBV5-4 and TRBJ2-7; 10 bases are shared with TRBD1. The V gene end was trimmed by 3 bases and the J gene end by 7 bases; junction bases not matched to a gene: 10. Germline V gene sequence: CDR1 SGHNT, CDR2 YYREEE (reference sequence). This CDR3 region has 15 residues. In nucleotides, the CDR3 is TGTGCCAGCAGCTCCACCGGGACAGGGGATAGGGAGCAGTACTTC. The encoded protein is CASSSTGTGDREQYF. Filled out from reference TRBV5-4 and TRBJ2-7, the complete variable domain reads ETGVTQSPTHLIKTRGQQVTLRCSSQSGHNTVSWYQQALGQGPQFIFQYYREEENGRGNFPPRFSGLQFPNYSSELNVNALELDDSALYLCASSSTGTGDREQYFGPGTRLTVT.

In nucleotides, the CDR3 is TGCGCCAGCAGCCCACAGAACACCGGGGAGCTGTTTTTT. Protein: CASSPQNTGELFF. The V call is TRBV5-1, the J call TRBJ2-2, with D uncertain. Germline V gene lookup returns CDR1 SGHRS and CDR2 YFSETQ. The V end lost 4 bases, the J end lost 1 base, and 5 bases lay between the germline ends. The CDR3 spans 13 residues. The entire variable domain, with the rest obtained from reference TRBV5-1 and TRBJ2-2, is as follows: KAGVTQTPRYLIKTRGQQVTLSCSPISGHRSVSWYQQTPGQGLQFLFEYFSETQRNKGNFPGRFSGRQFSNSRSEMNVSTLELGDSALYLCASSPQNTGELFFGEGSRLTVL.

The chain uses TRBV7-2 and TRBJ2-7; D might be TRBD2 (5 bases). Trimming shortened V by 6 bases and J by 4 bases, and 16 bases separated the two germline ends. The germline V gene has CDR1 SGHTA and CDR2 FQGNSA. The CDR3 length is 14 residues. Written as DNA, the CDR3 is TGTGCCAGCAGGGGCGGGCTCACTATATACGAGCAGTACTTC. It encodes CASRGGLTIYEQYF.

This chain joins TRBV28 and TRBJ2-2; possibly TRBD2 for D (5 bases). Trimming stripped 3 bases from V and 8 bases from J, with 13 bases between. CDR1 MDHEN and CDR2 SYDVKM come from the germline V gene. The CDR3 contains 14 residues. As DNA, the CDR3 is TGTGCCAGCAGTTTTGCCGGAGGAACGGGGGAGCTGTTTTTT. It is translated as CASSFAGGTGELFF.

The rearrangement joins TRBV5-1 to TRBJ2-5; D assignment may be TRBD1 or TRBD2 (5 bases each). The CDR3 has 13 amino acids. Germline V gene data show CDR1 as SGHRS and CDR2 as YFSETQ. The V gene lost 4 bases and the J gene lost 3 bases, with 10 bases spanning the gap. The CDR3: CASSPGRKETQYF. The CDR3 DNA sequence: TGCGCCAGCAGCCCGGGACGGAAAGAGACCCAGTACTTC.

V usage is TRBV6-4 and J usage is TRBJ2-7, with D possibly matching TRBD2 (6 bases). Trimming left V 3 bases short and J 4 bases short, with 13 bases between. The CDR3 runs 14 residues. Germline CDR1 is MRHNA and CDR2 is SNTAGT. The CDR3 DNA reads TGTGCCAGCAGTGAAGCGGGCGGACAATACGAGCAGTACTTC. It codes for CASSEAGGQYEQYF.

The V and J genes are TRBV19 and TRBJ2-7; possibly TRBD2 for D (6 bases). CDR1 is LNHDA, CDR2 SQIVND, per germline (reference sequence). V was pared by 4 bases and J by 2 bases, with 12 bases between. The CDR3 consists of 14 residues. CDR3 amino acids: CASSTIADPYEQYF. In DNA, the CDR3 is TGTGCCAGTAGTACAATAGCGGATCCCTACGAGCAGTACTTC.

The chain's CDR3 is CATKGRRQGSNRGGYEQYF. CDR3 DNA: TGTGCCACCAAGGGGAGGCGTCAGGGGAGTAATAGGGGAGGCTACGAGCAGTACTTC. The rearrangement joins TRBV19 to TRBJ2-7; D is tentatively TRBD1 or TRBD2 (6 bases each). The CDR3 contains 19 residues. The V end was cut by 10 bases, the J end by 3 bases, with 34 bases between. Germline loops: CDR1 LNHDA, CDR2 SQIVND (reference sequence). The whole variable domain, filled in from reference TRBV19 and TRBJ2-7, reads DGGITQSPKYLFRKEGQNVTLSCEQNLNHDAMYWYRQDPGQGLRLIYYSQIVNDFQKGDIAEGYSVSREKKESFPLTVTSAQKNPTAFYLCATKGRRQGSNRGGYEQYFGPGTRLTVT.

The table lists this clone with a count of one. The chain couples TRBV9 to TRBJ2-1; TRBD2 matches at 8 bases. Looked up from germline, CDR1 is SGDLS and CDR2 is YYNGEE. J gave up 2 bases and V 2 bases, and 6 bases lay outside the gene matches. The CDR3 is 16 amino acids. Written as DNA, the CDR3 is TGTGCCAGCAGCGTCCATAGCGGGACCCCCTACAATGAGCAGTTCTTC. It encodes CASSVHSGTPYNEQFF.

As concerns this clone: This sample also contains other DNA sequences that code for the same CDR3. This CDR3 is CASRRQGGTDTQYF. CDR3 DNA: TGTGCCAGCAGGAGACAGGGGGGCACAGATACGCAGTATTTT. V gene TRBV7-2 combines with J gene TRBJ2-3; 9 bases align to TRBD1. The CDR3 has 14 residues. V shed 6 bases, J shed 1 base, and the junction held 2 bases outside the gene matches. Germline loops: CDR1 SGHTA, CDR2 FQGNSA.

The gene calls are TRBV5-4 and TRBJ2-1; 7 bases align to TRBD2. The CDR3 is made up of 16 amino acids. Germline values: CDR1 SGHNT, CDR2 YYREEE (reference sequence). Losses at the gene ends were 4 bases for V and 3 bases for J; bases not matched to a gene: 10. The DNA for the CDR3 is TGTGCCAGCAGCGCCGGAGCGGGGATCATCTACAATGAGCAGTTCTTC. Translation: CASSAGAGIIYNEQFF.